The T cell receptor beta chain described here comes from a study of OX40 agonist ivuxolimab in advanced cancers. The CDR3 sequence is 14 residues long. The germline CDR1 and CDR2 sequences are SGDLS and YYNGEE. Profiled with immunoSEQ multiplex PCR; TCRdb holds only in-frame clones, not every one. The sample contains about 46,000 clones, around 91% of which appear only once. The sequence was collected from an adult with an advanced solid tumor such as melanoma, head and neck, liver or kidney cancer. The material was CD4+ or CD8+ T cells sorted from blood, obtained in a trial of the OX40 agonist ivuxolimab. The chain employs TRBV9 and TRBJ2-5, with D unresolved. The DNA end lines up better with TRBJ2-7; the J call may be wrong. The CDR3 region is CASSVVDGAYEQYF. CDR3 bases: TGTGCCAGCAGCGTAGTGGACGGAGCCTACGAGCAGTACTTC.